The rows below give T cell receptor beta chains drawn from one sample of a study of T cell changes during pregnancy in multiple sclerosis. Some clones are missing from TCRdb's copy, which holds only in-frame ones; the method was immunoSEQ multiplex PCR. Found here are under 70,000 clones, 90% to 95% of them singletons; the top ten hold about 1.2%. The sample was peripheral blood, taken after pregnancy. The receptors stem from a female donor in good health, enrolled as a control in a pregnancy study. Both conserved end residues are part of each CDR3. Part of the rows lack a size; the others show once, few, many or a class for expanded clones.

>TRBV6-1|TRBJ1-1|NA
CASSEPGGPNTEAFF
>TRBV15|TRBJ2-4|NA
CATSRVGLSAGLAKNIQYF
>TRBV19|TRBJ1-5|NA
CASSIFGREDQPQHF
>TRBV30|TRBJ2-7|NA
CAWRNTGRAEQYF
>TRBV5-4|TRBJ1-2|NA
CASSRFDREDGYTF
>TRBV6-6|TRBJ1-2|NA
CASSLDRGYDYTF
>TRBV2|TRBJ1-5|once
CASSPRRDNQPQHF
>TRBV25-1|TRBJ1-6|NA
CASSEYIQGGSPLHF
>TRBV7-9|TRBJ1-4|NA
CASSLQSGGGGEKLFF
>TRBV7-2|TRBJ1-2|NA
CASSLGVDLYGYTF
>TRBV18|TRBJ2-7|NA
CASSRDNSYEQYF
>TRBV4-2|TRBJ2-3|NA
CASSYRTSGGADTQYF
>TRBV5-4|TRBJ1-1|few
CASSQVDSYTEAFF
>TRBV6-5|TRBJ1-1|NA
CASSSPDRGGTEAFF
>TRBV27|TRBJ1-1|NA
CASSSRTGGNTEAFF
>TRBV4-2|TRBJ1-6|NA
CASTKTGGLSPLHF
>TRBV18|TRBJ1-1|NA
CASSTTGLNTEAFF
>TRBV7-6|TRBJ1-1|NA
CASSQGPGGTGTEAFF
>TRBV27|TRBJ2-7|NA
CASSGTGLAGAHEQYF
>TRBV4-2|TRBJ2-5|NA
CASSQVPSGGQETQYF
>TRBV19|TRBJ2-1|NA
CASSIVGRGEQFF
>TRBV5-8|TRBJ1-5|NA
CASRPQGQPQHF
>TRBV9|TRBJ2-1|NA
CASSVGQGGSFNEQFF
>TRBV19|TRBJ1-2|NA
CASSTFGQDYGYTF
>TRBV9|TRBJ1-1|NA
CASSGQDSDTEAFF
>TRBV6-5|TRBJ2-7|NA
CASSYEVGGSYEQYF
>TRBV4-1|TRBJ1-2|NA
CASSQDRSGDYYGYTF
>TRBV21-1|TRBJ1-1|NA
CASRQRLGPEAFF
>TRBV7-7|TRBJ1-1|NA
CASSPGVGTEAFF
>TRBV19|TRBJ2-5|NA
CASSIDRGAGRETQYF
>TRBV7-8|TRBJ1-4|NA
CASSLGGVGEKLFF
>TRBV25-1|TRBJ2-2|NA
CASSLQLTGELFF
>TRBV6-1|TRBJ1-6|NA
CASSEIDRGSPLHF